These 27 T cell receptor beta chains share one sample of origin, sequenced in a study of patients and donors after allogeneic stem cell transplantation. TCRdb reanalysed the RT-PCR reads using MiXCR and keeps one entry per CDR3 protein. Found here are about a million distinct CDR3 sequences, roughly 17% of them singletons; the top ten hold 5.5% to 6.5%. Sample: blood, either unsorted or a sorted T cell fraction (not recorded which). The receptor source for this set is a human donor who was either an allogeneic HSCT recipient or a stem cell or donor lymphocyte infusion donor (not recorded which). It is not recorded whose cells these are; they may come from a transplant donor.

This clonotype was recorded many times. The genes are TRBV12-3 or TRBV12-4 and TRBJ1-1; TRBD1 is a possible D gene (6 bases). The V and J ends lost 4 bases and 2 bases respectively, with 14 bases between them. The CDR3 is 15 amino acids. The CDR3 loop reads CASSSNREINTEAFF. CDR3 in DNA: TGTGCCAGCAGTTCGAACAGGGAAATAAACACTGAAGCTTTCTTT.

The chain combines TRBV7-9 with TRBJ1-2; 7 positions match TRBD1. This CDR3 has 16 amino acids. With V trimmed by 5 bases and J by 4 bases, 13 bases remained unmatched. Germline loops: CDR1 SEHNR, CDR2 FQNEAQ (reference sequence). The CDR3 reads CASSATGVGWSYGYTF. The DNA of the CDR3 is TGTGCCAGCAGCGCCACAGGGGTGGGTTGGAGCTATGGCTACACCTTC.

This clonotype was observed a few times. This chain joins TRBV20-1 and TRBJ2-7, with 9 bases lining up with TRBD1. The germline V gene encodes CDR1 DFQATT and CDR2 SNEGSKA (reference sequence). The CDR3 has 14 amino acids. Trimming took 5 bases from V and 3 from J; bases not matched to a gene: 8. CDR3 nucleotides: TGCAGTGCTGGGGAAATGACAGGGGGCTACGAGCAGTACTTC. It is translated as CSAGEMTGGYEQYF.

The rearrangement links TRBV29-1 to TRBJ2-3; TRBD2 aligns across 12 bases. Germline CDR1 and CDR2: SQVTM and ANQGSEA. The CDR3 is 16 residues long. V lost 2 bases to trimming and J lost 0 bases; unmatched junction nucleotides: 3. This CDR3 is CSVETSGRTSTDTQYF. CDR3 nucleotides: TGCAGCGTTGAAACTAGCGGGAGGACGAGCACAGATACGCAGTATTTT.

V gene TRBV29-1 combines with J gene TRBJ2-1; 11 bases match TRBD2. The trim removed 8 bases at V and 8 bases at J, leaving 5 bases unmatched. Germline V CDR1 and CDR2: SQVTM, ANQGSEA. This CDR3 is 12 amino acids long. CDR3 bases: TGCAGCACTAGCGGGAGAGGCGATGAGCAGTTCTTC. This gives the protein CSTSGRGDEQFF.

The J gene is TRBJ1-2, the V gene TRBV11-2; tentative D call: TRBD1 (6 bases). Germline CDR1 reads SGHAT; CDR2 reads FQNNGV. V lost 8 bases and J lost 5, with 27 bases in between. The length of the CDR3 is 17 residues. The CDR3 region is CASLLGDSGTKNYGYTF. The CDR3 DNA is TGTGCCAGCTTATTGGGTGATTCCGGGACAAAGAATTATGGCTACACCTTC.

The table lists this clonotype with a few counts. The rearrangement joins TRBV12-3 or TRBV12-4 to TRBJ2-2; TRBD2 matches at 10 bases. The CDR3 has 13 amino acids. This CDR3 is CGSGGPNTGELFF. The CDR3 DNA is TGTGGTAGCGGGGGGCCTAACACCGGGGAGCTGTTTTTT.

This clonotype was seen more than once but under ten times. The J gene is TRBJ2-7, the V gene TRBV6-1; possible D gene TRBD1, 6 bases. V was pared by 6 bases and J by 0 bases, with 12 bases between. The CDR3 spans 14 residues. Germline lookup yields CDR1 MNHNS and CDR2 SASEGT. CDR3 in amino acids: CASSQGQISYEQYF. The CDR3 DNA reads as TGTGCCAGCAGCCAGGGGCAGATCTCCTACGAGCAGTACTTC.

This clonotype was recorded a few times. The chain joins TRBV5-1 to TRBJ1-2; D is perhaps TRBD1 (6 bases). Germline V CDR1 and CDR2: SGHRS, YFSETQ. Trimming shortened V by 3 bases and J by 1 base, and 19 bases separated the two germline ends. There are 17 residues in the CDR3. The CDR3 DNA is TGCGCCAGCAGCTGGGGGGTACAGGGATTTGGTAACTATGGCTACACCTTC. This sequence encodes CASSWGVQGFGNYGYTF.

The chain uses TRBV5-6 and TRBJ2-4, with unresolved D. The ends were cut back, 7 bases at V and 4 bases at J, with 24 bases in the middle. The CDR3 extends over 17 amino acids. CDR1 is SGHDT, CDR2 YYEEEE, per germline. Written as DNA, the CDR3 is TGTGCCAGCGGATCTATCTCTCGACTGGCGATGAAAAACATTCAGTACTTC. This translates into CASGSISRLAMKNIQYF.

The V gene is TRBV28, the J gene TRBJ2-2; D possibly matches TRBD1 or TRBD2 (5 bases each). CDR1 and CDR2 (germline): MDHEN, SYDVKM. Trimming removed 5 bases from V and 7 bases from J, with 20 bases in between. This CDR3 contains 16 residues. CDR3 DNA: TGTGCCAGCAGTCCACGGGACCGGCGGAATCTCGGGGAGCTGTTTTTT. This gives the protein CASSPRDRRNLGELFF.

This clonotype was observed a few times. The CDR3 sequence is CASSLSFDRGNTEAFF. In DNA form, the CDR3 reads TGTGCCAGCAGTTTATCGTTTGACAGGGGCAACACTGAAGCTTTCTTT. This rearrangement joins TRBV27 to TRBJ1-1; TRBD1 agrees at 8 bases. This CDR3 spans 16 amino acids. CDR1 is MNHEY, CDR2 SMNVEV, per germline (reference sequence). V shed 0 bases, J shed 2 bases, and the junction held 5 bases outside the gene matches.

The chain's CDR3 is CASSFLPGGGGEQFF. The CDR3 region has the DNA TGTGCCAGCAGCTTCCTCCCGGGGGGAGGGGGTGAGCAGTTCTTC. The chain joins TRBV5-5 to TRBJ2-1; possible D gene TRBD2, 7 bases. Deletions cut 2 bases from V and 9 bases from J, with 18 bases between. The CDR3 has 15 amino acids. CDR1 SGHKS and CDR2 YYEKEE come from the germline V gene (reference sequence).

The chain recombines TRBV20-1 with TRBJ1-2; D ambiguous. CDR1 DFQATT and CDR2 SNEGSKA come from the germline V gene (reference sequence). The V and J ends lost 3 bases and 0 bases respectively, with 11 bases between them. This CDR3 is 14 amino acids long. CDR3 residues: CSASLRISNYGYTF. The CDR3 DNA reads TGCAGTGCTAGCCTCCGGATATCTAACTATGGCTACACCTTC.

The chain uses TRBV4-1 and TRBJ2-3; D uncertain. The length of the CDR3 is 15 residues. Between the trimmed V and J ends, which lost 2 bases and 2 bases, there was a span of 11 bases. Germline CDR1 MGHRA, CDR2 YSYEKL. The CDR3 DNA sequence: TGCGCCAGCAGCCAATGGGCTGCGGTCACAGATACGCAGTATTTT. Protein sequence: CASSQWAAVTDTQYF.

CDR3 DNA sequence: TGTGCCATCAGAAAACAACGGGACAACACTGAAGCTTTCTTT. This encodes CAIRKQRDNTEAFF. The gene calls are TRBV10-3 and TRBJ1-1, with D maybe TRBD1 (5 bases). With 6 bases removed from V and 2 bases from J, the gap between germline ends came to 13 bases. In germline, CDR1 is ENHRY, CDR2 SYGVKD. This CDR3 spans 14 amino acids.

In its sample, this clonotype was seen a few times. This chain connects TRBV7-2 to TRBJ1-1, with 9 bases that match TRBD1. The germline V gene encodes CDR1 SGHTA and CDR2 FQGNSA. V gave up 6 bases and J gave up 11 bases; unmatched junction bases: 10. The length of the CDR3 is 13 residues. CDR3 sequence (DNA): TGTGCCAGCAGTTATACAGGGGGCACCGTTGCTTTCTTT. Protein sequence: CASSYTGGTVAFF.

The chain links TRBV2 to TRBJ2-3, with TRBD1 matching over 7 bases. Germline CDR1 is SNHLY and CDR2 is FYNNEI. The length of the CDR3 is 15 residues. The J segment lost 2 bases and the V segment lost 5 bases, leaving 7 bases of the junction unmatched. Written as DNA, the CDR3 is TGTGCCAGCAGTAACATGGGACAGTCCACAGATACGCAGTATTTT. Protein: CASSNMGQSTDTQYF.

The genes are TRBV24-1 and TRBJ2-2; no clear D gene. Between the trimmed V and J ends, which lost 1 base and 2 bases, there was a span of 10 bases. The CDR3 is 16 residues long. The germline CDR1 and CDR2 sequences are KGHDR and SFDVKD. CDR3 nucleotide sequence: TGTGCCACCAGTGATTTTTCGACTGCCAACACCGGGGAGCTGTTTTTT. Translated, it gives CATSDFSTANTGELFF.

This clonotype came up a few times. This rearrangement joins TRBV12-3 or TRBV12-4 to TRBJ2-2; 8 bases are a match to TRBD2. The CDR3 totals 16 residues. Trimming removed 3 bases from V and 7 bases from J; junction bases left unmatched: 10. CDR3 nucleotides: TGTGCCAGCAGTTTCGAGTCGGGAGGGCCAAGCGGGGAGCTGTTTTTT. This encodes CASSFESGGPSGELFF.

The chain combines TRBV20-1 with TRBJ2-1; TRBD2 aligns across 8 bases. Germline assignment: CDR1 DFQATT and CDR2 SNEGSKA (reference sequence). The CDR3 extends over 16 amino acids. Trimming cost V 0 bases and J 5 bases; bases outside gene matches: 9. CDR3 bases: TGCAGTGCTAGAGACCCTACTAGCGGTCTGGACAATGAGCAGTTCTTC. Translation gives CSARDPTSGLDNEQFF.

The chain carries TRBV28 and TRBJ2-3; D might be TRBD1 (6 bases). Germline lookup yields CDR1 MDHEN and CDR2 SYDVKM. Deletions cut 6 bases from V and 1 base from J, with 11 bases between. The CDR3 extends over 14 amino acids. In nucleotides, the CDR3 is TGTGCCAGCAGGAGGAGGACAGGCACAGATACGCAGTATTTT. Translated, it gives CASRRRTGTDTQYF.

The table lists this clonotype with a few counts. The CDR3 coding sequence is TGTGCCAGTAATCTAGCGGGGGCCTACAATGAGCAGTTCTTC. It encodes CASNLAGAYNEQFF. The chain has TRBV6-2 or TRBV6-3 and TRBJ2-1; 10 bases map to TRBD2. CDR3 length equals 14 residues. Trimming removed 9 bases from V and 2 bases from J; junction bases left unmatched: 4. CDR1 MNHEY and CDR2 SVGEGT come from the germline V gene.

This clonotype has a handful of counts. The CDR3 loop is CASSMGGPGETQYF. CDR3 in DNA: TGTGCCAGCAGTATGGGCGGACCGGGTGAGACCCAGTACTTC. The chain is built from TRBV25-1 and TRBJ2-5; D call uncertain. CDR1 is MGHDK, CDR2 SYGVNS, per germline. The CDR3 has 14 amino acids. Trimming took 5 bases from V and 5 from J, leaving 15 bases between them.

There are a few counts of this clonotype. CDR3 amino acids: CASGGDRVSSYEQYF. CDR3 DNA: TGCGCCAGCGGGGGGGACAGGGTCAGCTCCTACGAGCAGTACTTC. V usage is TRBV10-2 and J usage is TRBJ2-7; TRBD1 matches 9 bases. Germline values: CDR1 WSHSY, CDR2 SAAADI. The ends lost 8 bases at V and 0 bases at J; junction bases unmatched: 8. This CDR3 comprises 15 residues.

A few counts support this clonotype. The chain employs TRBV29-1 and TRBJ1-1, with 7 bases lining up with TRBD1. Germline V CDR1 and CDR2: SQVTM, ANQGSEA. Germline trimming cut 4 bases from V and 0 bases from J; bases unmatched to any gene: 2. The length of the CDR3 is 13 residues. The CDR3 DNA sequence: TGCAGCGTTGCGACAGGGATGAACACTGAAGCTTTCTTT. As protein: CSVATGMNTEAFF.

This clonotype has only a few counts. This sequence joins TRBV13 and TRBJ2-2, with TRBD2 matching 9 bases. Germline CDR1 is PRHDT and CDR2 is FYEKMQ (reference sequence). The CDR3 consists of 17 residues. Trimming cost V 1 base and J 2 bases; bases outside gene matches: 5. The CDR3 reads CASSLARGLANTGELFF. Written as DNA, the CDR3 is TGTGCCAGCAGCTTAGCGCGGGGACTAGCAAACACCGGGGAGCTGTTTTTT.